These T cell receptor beta chains were read from a single sample in a study of T cells in Graves' hyperthyroidism and ophthalmopathy. One entry per CDR3 protein results from TCRdb running MiXCR on the multiplex PCR reads. The sample holds roughly 420,000 distinct CDR3 sequences; around 14% are singletons and the top ten take almost 8%. The sequenced sample consisted of blood. All receptors come from a woman aged 18-30 years with Graves' hyperthyroidism. Each CDR3 is given with its conserved first and last residue. Each record gives: clone size, V gene, CDR3 length, J gene, CDR3 protein. Some rows mark clone size as missing; the rest say once, few, many or name a class of expanded clone.

>.|TRBV7-6|13|TRBJ1-5
CASSLELSGPQHF
>many|TRBV3-1|16|TRBJ2-5
CASSQGGSGSQETQYF
>.|TRBV6-2/TRBV6-3|17|TRBJ1-5
CASSYWTAGYSNQPQHF
>once|TRBV10-3|14|TRBJ1-6
CASGEGRMNSPLHF
>many|TRBV28|12|TRBJ2-7
CASSLLEYEQYF
>few|TRBV5-1|14|TRBJ2-7
CASSFNGGTYEQYF
>many|TRBV20-1|11|TRBJ2-3
CSRLAGDTQYF
>.|TRBV7-2|16|TRBJ2-7
CASSNPSGTTSYEQYF
>many|TRBV7-3|19|TRBJ2-3
CASSTLQPSGGTITDTQYF
>many|TRBV6-1|13|TRBJ1-3
CASLGGFGNTIYF
>many|TRBV12-3/TRBV12-4|13|TRBJ1-4
CASSFGTLGKLFF
>many|TRBV12-3/TRBV12-4|16|TRBJ2-1
CASSFSLAPSYNEQFF
>.|TRBV7-9|14|TRBJ2-3
CASSWTGLADTQYF
>.|TRBV2|11|TRBJ1-1
CASSEQGAAFF
>many|TRBV12-3/TRBV12-4|15|TRBJ1-5
CASSKTSPMLQPQHF
>.|TRBV4-1|12|TRBJ1-2
CASGRGAQGYTF
>.|TRBV12-3/TRBV12-4|16|TRBJ2-7
CASSITSGAGSREQYF
>.|TRBV13|17|TRBJ2-7
CASSSLGVGGSWDEQYF
>many|TRBV9|13|TRBJ1-5
CASSGRSNQPQHF
>many|TRBV6-1|14|TRBJ2-3
CASRSRSGADTQYF
>many|TRBV6-1|14|TRBJ2-2
CASTPQGGGGELFF
>.|TRBV7-9|16|TRBJ2-4
CASSRGGSEAKNIQYF
>many|TRBV30|15|TRBJ2-2
CAWKGSGRDTGELFF
>many|TRBV7-2|14|TRBJ1-1
CASSLGGKNTEAFF
>many|TRBV7-8|15|TRBJ2-5
CASSKIRFPQETQYF
>.|TRBV19|12|TRBJ1-5
CASSILRQLQHF
>few|TRBV12-3/TRBV12-4|17|TRBJ2-6
CASSLAGLRAGANVLTF
>few|TRBV29-1|12|TRBJ2-6
CSVLSGVFSPDF
>many|TRBV20-1|19|TRBJ1-5
CSAVGGNLGGILSNQPQHF
>.|TRBV27|17|TRBJ2-7
CASSPPRPNIRPYEQYF
>.|TRBV12-5|13|TRBJ2-5
CASGRGGGETQYF
>.|TRBV5-6|15|TRBJ1-3
CASSLEPGVGNTIYF
>few|TRBV10-3|16|TRBJ2-2
CAIREGLQGNTGELFF
>many|TRBV2|17|TRBJ2-2
CASIGGTGGAGTGELFF
>.|TRBV19|17|TRBJ2-3
CASSKSLAGAFTDTQYF
>many|TRBV2|14|TRBJ2-2
CASRYRGSTGELFF
>many|TRBV12-3/TRBV12-4|14|TRBJ2-7
CASSLRQGPYEQYF
>many|TRBV18|13|TRBJ2-1
CASSPPHYNEQFF
>many|TRBV7-3|15|TRBJ2-3
CASSFGRGSTDTQYF
>few|TRBV7-9|15|TRBJ2-7
CASSLQGGVMYEQYF
>many|TRBV20-1|16|TRBJ2-5
CSARDPLAGYQETQYF